This record concerns one T cell receptor beta chain sequence. This sample was taken from a study of T-cell reconstitution after alpha-beta-depleted transplantation in children. TCRbeta library construction was performed incorporating unique molecular identifiers. In TCRdb, the PCR reads were re-called with MiXCR into one record per CDR3 protein. The data contain about 370,000 distinct CDR3 sequences, about a fifth of them singletons. Germline V gene lookup returns CDR1 SQVTM and CDR2 ANQGSEA. Trimming left V 5 bases short and J 1 base short, with 11 bases between. This CDR3 contains 13 residues. This TCR was recovered from a human donor who donated a stem cell graft to a child with acute myeloid leukemia. This sample comprised PBMCs from the stem cell graft donor, obtained from the stem cell graft. The rearrangement links TRBV29-1 to TRBJ1-1; TRBD1 is a possible D gene (5 bases). CDR3 region: CSVSRQKNTEAFF. The CDR3 coding sequence is TGCAGCGTTTCGAGACAGAAGAACACTGAAGCTTTCTTT.